One and the same sample provided the 24 T cell receptor beta chains below, sequenced in a study of cytomegalovirus exposure and HLA in healthy donors. Amplification used 60 Vbeta primers and 13 Jbeta primers. Produced via immunoSEQ multiplex PCR; TCRdb's table is partial and in-frame only. The sample has about 240,000 clones, 80% to 85% seen once. The specimen was PBMCs. Receptors were obtained from a woman between 55 and 75 years old in good health and CMV-seropositive.

CDR3 DNA sequence: TGTGCCTGGAGCGCCCACCCAGGTTTCCCCCTCCACTTT. It specifies CAWSAHPGFPLHF. The chain carries TRBV30 and TRBJ1-6; D remains unclear. The length of the CDR3 is 13 residues. CDR1 and CDR2 (germline): GTSNPN, SVGIG (reference sequence). V lost 3 bases and J lost 13, with 16 bases in between.

This chain links TRBV12-5 with TRBJ2-5, with 12 bases that match TRBD1. The CDR3 is made up of 14 amino acids. After removal of 4 bases from V and 6 bases from J, the junction contained 3 bases not matched to a gene. Per the germline V gene, CDR1 is LGHNT and CDR2 is FRNRAP. The CDR3 DNA sequence: TGTGCTAGTGGTTGGGGACAGGGGGCTAAGACCCAGTACTTC. Amino acids: CASGWGQGAKTQYF.

This chain links TRBV6-1 with TRBJ2-7, with no clear D. Germline-derived CDR1 and CDR2 are MNHNS and SASEGT. The CDR3 has 16 residues. V gave up 2 bases and J gave up 1 base, with 15 bases separating them. CDR3 nucleotide sequence: TGTGCCAGCAGTGAAATTCTGGGCAGGCCGTCCTACGAGCAGTACTTC. This gives the protein CASSEILGRPSYEQYF.

This sequence joins TRBV7-9 and TRBJ1-5; no definite D call. The CDR3 runs 16 residues. V dropped 0 bases and J dropped 2 bases, with 11 bases sitting between them. Germline V gene lookup returns CDR1 SEHNR and CDR2 FQNEAQ (reference sequence). The CDR3 protein is CASSLALGGGNQPQHF. The CDR3 nucleotides are TGTGCCAGCAGCTTAGCGCTTGGAGGAGGCAATCAGCCCCAGCATTTT.

The chain has TRBV5-6 and TRBJ1-5; TRBD1 might be the D (5 bases). V dropped 1 base and J dropped 7 bases, with 12 bases sitting between them. Per germline, CDR1 SGHDT and CDR2 YYEEEE. The CDR3 is 14 amino acids. CDR3 protein: CASSLWGGGQPQHF. The CDR3 bases are TGTGCCAGCAGCTTGTGGGGGGGAGGACAGCCCCAGCATTTT.

The chain links TRBV5-4 to TRBJ1-2; TRBD1 matches at 10 bases. The CDR3 spans 15 residues. The V segment lost 1 base and the J segment 2 bases; nucleotides outside the gene matches: 2. The germline CDR1 and CDR2 sequences are SGHNT and YYREEE (reference sequence). The CDR3 here is CASSLKGQGNYGYTF. DNA of the CDR3: TGTGCCAGCAGCTTGAAGGGACAGGGGAACTATGGCTACACCTTC.

The chain recombines TRBV6-1 with TRBJ2-7; 7 bases agree with TRBD1. The CDR3 has 14 residues. V shed 7 bases and J 2 bases; nucleotides not matched to a gene: 8. Looked up from germline, CDR1 is MNHNS and CDR2 is SASEGT. The CDR3 DNA is TGTGCCAGCACCCTGGACAGGATGACCTACGAGCAGTACTTC. Translating it yields CASTLDRMTYEQYF.

This sequence joins TRBV2 and TRBJ1-5; 7 bases line up with TRBD1. This CDR3 comprises 12 residues. Per germline, CDR1 SNHLY and CDR2 FYNNEI. V lost 7 bases to trimming and J lost 9 bases; unmatched junction nucleotides: 6. CDR3 coding DNA: TGTGCCAGCATGCAGGACAGGCCGCCCCAGCATTTT. Its protein product is CASMQDRPPQHF.

This clone was seen a handful of times. V is TRBV19 and J is TRBJ1-3; D possibly corresponds to TRBD1 (6 bases). Looked up from germline, CDR1 is LNHDA and CDR2 is SQIVND (reference sequence). The CDR3 covers 15 residues. V was clipped by 7 bases and J by 0 bases, with 13 bases between them. CDR3 in DNA: TGTGCCAGTACCCAACAGGGTAACTCTGGAAACACCATATATTTT. It specifies CASTQQGNSGNTIYF.

The V gene is TRBV28, the J gene TRBJ1-2, with a tentative D call TRBD1 (6 bases). V dropped 6 bases and J dropped 4 bases, with 12 bases sitting between them. The CDR3 spans 13 residues. Looked up from germline, CDR1 is MDHEN and CDR2 is SYDVKM. DNA of the CDR3: TGTGCCAGCAGGGACAGCCCGGTCTATGGCTACACCTTC. Translated: CASRDSPVYGYTF.

The chain combines TRBV4-1 with TRBJ2-1; 7 bases fit TRBD1. CDR3 size: 17 residues. V lost 3 bases to trimming and J lost 0 bases; unmatched junction nucleotides: 8. Germline V lookup: CDR1 MGHRA, CDR2 YSYEKL. CDR3 protein: CASSHNSQGSSYNEQFF. Written as DNA, the CDR3 is TGCGCCAGCAGCCACAATTCACAGGGGAGCTCCTACAATGAGCAGTTCTTC.

The chain couples TRBV7-3 to TRBJ1-2; TRBD1 matches at 7 bases. This CDR3 spans 14 amino acids. The V segment lost 5 bases and the J segment 6 bases; nucleotides outside the gene matches: 9. Germline values: CDR1 SGHTA, CDR2 FQGTGA. The CDR3, as DNA: TGTGCCAGCAGCCCCCAAAGGACAGGAGATGGCTACACCTTC. It is translated as CASSPQRTGDGYTF.

The chain has TRBV6-1 and TRBJ2-1; possibly TRBD1 for D (6 bases). Per germline, CDR1 MNHNS and CDR2 SASEGT. CDR3 size: 13 residues. V was cut by 5 bases and J by 7 bases, with 12 bases left in between. CDR3 region: CASSPGVVNEQFF. The CDR3 DNA is TGTGCCAGCAGTCCAGGGGTGGTTAATGAGCAGTTCTTC.

This rearrangement joins TRBV29-1 to TRBJ1-1; D is ambiguous. The length of the CDR3 is 12 residues. V dropped 3 bases and J dropped 7 bases, with 12 bases sitting between them. CDR1 and CDR2 (germline): SQVTM, ANQGSEA. CDR3 sequence: CSVDTGNGEAFF. The CDR3 nucleotides are TGCAGCGTTGACACGGGGAACGGTGAAGCTTTCTTT. Supplemented by reference TRBV29-1 and TRBJ1-1, the full variable domain reads SAVISQKPSRDICQRGTSLTIQCQVDSQVTMMFWYRQQPGQSLTLIATANQGSEATYESGFVIDKFPISRPNLTFSTLTVSNMSPEDSSIYLCSVDTGNGEAFFGQGTRLTVV.

V gene TRBV9 combines with J gene TRBJ1-4, with D unclear. Trimming shortened V by 1 base and J by 4 bases, and 11 bases separated the two germline ends. Germline V gene sequence: CDR1 SGDLS, CDR2 YYNGEE. The CDR3 extends over 15 amino acids. The CDR3 DNA sequence: TGTGCCAGCAGCGTATTAGGCGGAAATAATGAAAAACTGTTTTTT. Its translation is CASSVLGGNNEKLFF. Supplemented by reference TRBV9 and TRBJ1-4, the full variable domain reads DSGVTQTPKHLITATGQRVTLRCSPRSGDLSVYWYQQSLDQGLQFLIQYYNGEERAKGNILERFSAQQFPDLHSELNLSSLELGDSALYFCASSVLGGNNEKLFFGSGTQLSVL.

The chain has TRBV9 and TRBJ2-3; TRBD1 aligns across 8 bases. Trimming removed 1 base from V and 3 bases from J; junction bases left unmatched: 16. This CDR3 region has 19 residues. Germline CDR1 SGDLS, CDR2 YYNGEE. The CDR3 DNA reads TGTGCCAGCAGCGTAACCCCGTTTGGGACAGGTAGTCGTACAGATACGCAGTATTTT. Translation gives CASSVTPFGTGSRTDTQYF.

V and J are TRBV12-5 and TRBJ2-7; D remains unclear. The CDR3 is made up of 13 amino acids. Germline CDR1 LGHNT, CDR2 FRNRAP. With 6 bases removed from V and 2 bases from J, the gap between germline ends came to 11 bases. In DNA, the CDR3 is TGTGCTAGTGGCCCCACGCTAGCCTACGAGCAGTACTTC. Residues: CASGPTLAYEQYF.

The chain joins TRBV28 to TRBJ2-7, with a possible D match to TRBD1 (5 bases). From germline, CDR1 is MDHEN and CDR2 SYDVKM. Trimming pared 3 bases from V and 2 bases from J, leaving 17 bases between. The length of the CDR3 is 16 residues. This CDR3 is CASSFTYRNPTYEQYF. Here the CDR3 DNA reads TGTGCCAGCAGTTTCACTTACAGGAACCCTACCTACGAGCAGTACTTC. The whole variable domain, remainder taken from reference TRBV28 and TRBJ2-7, is DVKVTQSSRYLVKRTGEKVFLECVQDMDHENMFWYRQDPGLGLRLIYFSYDVKMKEKGDIPEGYSVSREKKERFSLILESASTNQTSMYLCASSFTYRNPTYEQYFGPGTRLTVT.

This chain uses TRBV5-1 with TRBJ2-5; 9 bases line up with TRBD1. The CDR3 consists of 15 residues. From germline, CDR1 is SGHRS and CDR2 YFSETQ. After removal of 0 bases from V and 6 bases from J, the junction contained 6 bases not matched to a gene. CDR3 DNA sequence: TGCGCCAGCAGCTTGGAGGGACAGGGTTTAAAGACCCAGTACTTC. Translated: CASSLEGQGLKTQYF. The variable domain in full, with the rest retrieved from reference TRBV5-1 and TRBJ2-5, is KAGVTQTPRYLIKTRGQQVTLSCSPISGHRSVSWYQQTPGQGLQFLFEYFSETQRNKGNFPGRFSGRQFSNSRSEMNVSTLELGDSALYLCASSLEGQGLKTQYFGPGTRLLVL.

This chain joins TRBV5-4 and TRBJ2-1, with TRBD2 matching 8 bases. Per the germline V gene, CDR1 is SGHNT and CDR2 is YYREEE (reference sequence). CDR3 length equals 17 residues. After removal of 1 base from V and 8 bases from J, the junction contained 14 bases not matched to a gene. The CDR3 nucleotides are TGTGCCAGCAGCTTGAGGCGGGTTAGCGGGATCGTCGATGAGCAGTTCTTC. This encodes CASSLRRVSGIVDEQFF.

This clone was observed a single time. Given the absence of the conserved phenylalanine or tryptophan at the CDR3 end, a read error is likely. It is unclear where the CDR3 begins or ends on the DNA, so no DNA is shown, and the CDR3 is as TCRdb lists it. The gene calls are TRBV7-6 and TRBJ1-2; the table's D call, TRBD1, was not checked against the DNA. Counting both end residues, the CDR3 totals 10 amino acids. Germline V gives CDR1 SGHVS, CDR2 FNYEAQ. This CDR3 is CASSLATGPL.

The rearrangement links TRBV19 to TRBJ2-1; possible D gene TRBD1, 6 bases. The CDR3 consists of 13 residues. In germline, CDR1 is LNHDA, CDR2 SQIVND (reference sequence). The V gene lost 10 bases and the J gene lost 4 bases, with 14 bases spanning the gap. CDR3 residues: CATGQSLYNEQFF. DNA of the CDR3: TGTGCCACAGGACAGTCACTTTACAATGAGCAGTTCTTC.

The chain carries TRBV7-9 and TRBJ2-1; TRBD2 agrees at 7 bases. The V gene end was trimmed by 2 bases and the J gene end by 13 bases; junction bases not matched to a gene: 11. CDR3 length: 14 amino acids. CDR1 and CDR2 from the germline V gene are SEHNR and FQNEAQ (reference sequence). CDR3: CASSLLLASDNQFF. The CDR3 nucleotides read TGTGCCAGCAGCTTATTACTAGCGAGCGATAATCAGTTCTTC.

V usage is TRBV5-1 and J usage is TRBJ1-4; no reliable D call. Between the trimmed V and J ends, which lost 4 bases and 2 bases, there was a span of 15 bases. This CDR3 has 16 amino acids. The germline CDR1 and CDR2 sequences are SGHRS and YFSETQ. CDR3 coding DNA: TGCGCCAGCAGCCCCGCGGGAAAGGTGACTAATGAAAAACTGTTTTTT. Protein product: CASSPAGKVTNEKLFF.